Given below is one TCR beta chain in context. Its antigen specificity is not known. Base qualities are missing; no much larger clone stands one base away. This sample was taken from a study of T cell responses to AZD1222 COVID-19 vaccine (dated by TCRdb to about 2021). Background on the whole study: AZD1222 recipients with second doses at about 4 weeks or about 12 weeks were pooled, because spike-specific TCR depth and breadth did not differ between schedules. TCR sequencing covered some 250 trial participants: some 210 given two doses of AZD1222 and 26 given two doses of MenACWY control vaccine. Trial participants were enrolled by age into subgroups of 18-55, 56-69 and 70-plus years, and roughly 150, 30 and 60 TCR-sequenced participants, respectively, were included in these subgroups.

The sample's time point label, decoded: baseline before first vaccination. Vaccinee samples were obtained from the UK trials COV001 and COV002, which included a single-blind randomized controlled phase 2/3 trial of AZD1222 (ChAdOx1 nCoV-19) in healthy adults. For TCRbeta chain sequencing, PBMC samples were collected from trial participants at day 0 and at day 28 after the second dose. The CDR3 regions of human TCRbeta chains were subjected to immunosequencing. As for the original processing: TCRs in the repertoires were matched against a reference library of SARS-CoV-2-specific TCRs that had been generated with the MIRA antigen-specificity platform. Breadth was defined as the fraction of unique TCRs that were SARS-CoV-2-associated, and depth was defined as the fraction of total T cells that were SARS-CoV-2-associated. Using the MIRA data, each spike-specific TCR was assigned both to the spike region to which the TCR was reactive and to a CD4 or CD8 class. Log10-transformed breadth and depth values were compared by one-way ANOVA with Sidak's multiple comparisons tests. The immuneACCESS repertoire file appears here via TCRdb, limited to in-frame rearrangements. These files lack a portion of the clones; in checked studies, under half of the deficit traces to unresolved V genes, and the cause of the others is not known. Clone size and the V and J calls come from that table; the DNA yielded D and trimming. The sample records about 140,000 clones, over 85% of which are singletons. The ten largest make up roughly 1.8% of the sample.

Broad study findings and their caveats: In the small 56-69-year group, the increase in depth fell short of significance, most likely because of low power. No day 14 peak-response samples were available, so repertoires were characterized only after the peak T cell response. Reportedly, almost half of the unique spike-specific TCRs recognized epitopes lying outside the regions that are mutated in the B.1.351 and B.1.1.7 variants. The vaccine-associated CD4 TCRs covered the entire spike protein, and the dominant responses fell in regions 160-218 and 743-854. Conclusions about previously exposed vaccinees are limited because only six or seven AZD1222 recipients were SARS-CoV-2 seropositive at baseline. After two AZD1222 doses, both the breadth and the depth of spike-specific TCRs were significantly higher than at day 0 and than in MenACWY recipients. Most participants were white British and females outnumbered males, and the authors suggested that clonal diversity may have been underestimated.

Trimmed from V: 6 bases; trimmed from J: 4 bases; junction bases lacking a gene match: 8. In the germline V gene, CDR1 corresponds to SGHDT and CDR2 to YYEEEE. The CDR3 sequence holds 15 residues, the cysteine and phenylalanine included. Just CDR3 DNA is preserved here, 45 bases in frame from base 1. This receptor was identified in an adult in good health. Here the sequenced sample was peripheral blood, taken on day 0 of AZD1222 vaccination. The sequence joins TRBV5-6 to TRBJ2-1; TRBD1 agrees with 9 junctional bases. The CDR3 has the sequence CASTSGQGMYNEQFF. The DNA sequence is as follows: TGTGCCAGCACCTCAGGACAGGGGATGTACAATGAGCAGTTCTTC.